The 4 T cell receptor beta chains in this list originate from one sample, sequenced in a study of OX40 agonist ivuxolimab in advanced cancers. Profiling relied on immunoSEQ multiplex PCR, and the TCRdb table lists in-frame clones only, not all of them. This table has about 22,000 clones, approximately 84% appearing once. The material sequenced was CD4+ or CD8+ T cells sorted from blood, taken in a trial of the OX40 agonist ivuxolimab. All receptors derive from an adult with an advanced solid tumor such as melanoma, head and neck, liver or kidney cancer.

Ten or more counts support this clone. The V and J genes are TRBV30 and TRBJ1-5; 7 bases line up with TRBD1. With V trimmed by 1 base and J by 0 bases, 6 bases remained unmatched. From germline, CDR1 is GTSNPN and CDR2 SVGIG (reference sequence). CDR3 length equals 16 residues. CDR3: CAWSEGTVYSNQPQHF. The CDR3 DNA follows: TGTGCCTGGAGTGAAGGGACAGTTTATAGCAATCAGCCCCAGCATTTT.

The rearrangement joins TRBV25-1 to TRBJ2-1; D gene ambiguous. V gave up 3 bases and J gave up 10 bases, with 7 bases separating them. Looked up from germline, CDR1 is MGHDK and CDR2 is SYGVNS. The CDR3 extends over 11 amino acids. The CDR3 here is CASSEIREQFF. The CDR3 nucleotides are TGTGCCAGCAGTGAGATTAGGGAGCAGTTCTTC.

The rearrangement links TRBV30 to TRBJ1-1, with 7 bases matching TRBD1. The germline V gene has CDR1 GTSNPN and CDR2 SVGIG (reference sequence). V was clipped by 2 bases and J by 8 bases; unmatched bases: 11. The CDR3 is made up of 14 amino acids. The CDR3 DNA reads as TGTGCCTGGAGTATAGTAGGGGGCGACTTAGAAGCTTTCTTT. Its protein product is CAWSIVGGDLEAFF.

V and J are TRBV30 and TRBJ2-7; D not resolved. Germline CDR1 reads GTSNPN; CDR2 reads SVGIG (reference sequence). The CDR3 sequence is 14 residues long. Trimming removed 1 base at V and 1 base at J, with 11 bases between. The CDR3 loop is CAWSAPTYSYEQYF. CDR3 DNA: TGTGCCTGGAGTGCGCCGACATATTCCTACGAGCAGTACTTC.